The TCR beta chain under discussion was sequenced for a study of post-analysis software for immune sequencing data. Study results and limitations: Roughly five TRBV segments were significantly more frequent in patients than in controls. TRBV5-6, TRBV5-1 and TRBV20-1 were among these segments.

Researchers reported that TCR beta cDNA libraries carried unique molecular identifiers. From the PCR reads, TCRdb called clonotypes with MiXCR, one entry per CDR3 protein. The table shows roughly 580,000 distinct CDR3 sequences, with roughly two fifths occurring only once. This CDR3 contains 13 residues. V gave up 7 bases and J gave up 8 bases; unmatched junction bases: 11. Germline values: CDR1 SQVTM, CDR2 ANQGSEA. This clonotype occurred a few times. Antigen specificity is unknown. Specimen: blood. This sequence was found in a girl between 10 and 17 years old with multiple sclerosis. This sequence joins TRBV29-1 and TRBJ2-1; 7 bases align to TRBD2. CDR3 sequence (DNA): TGCAGCGGTGGGACTATCCTAGGCGATGAGCAGTTCTTC. This codes for CSGGTILGDEQFF.